Below are 9 T cell receptor beta chains sequenced from a single sample in a study of identical twins. MiXCR, run by TCRdb on the 5' RACE reads, gives a single entry per CDR3 protein. Among 200,000 to 250,000 distinct CDR3 sequences listed, more than 6.5% were seen once. This sample was also put to use in a study of yellow fever vaccine responses in identical twins.

Sequenced material: memory (CD45RO+) T cells sorted from blood. The receptors here all came from a woman under 30 in good health.

The chain couples TRBV5-1 to TRBJ2-3; 9 bases line up with TRBD2. V lost 7 bases, J lost 4 bases, and 10 bases stayed unmatched. CDR1 and CDR2 from the germline V gene are SGHRS and YFSETQ. CDR3 size: 15 residues. The CDR3 here is CASSSGTSFSDTQYF. CDR3 sequence (DNA): TGCGCCAGCTCCTCCGGGACTAGCTTTTCAGATACGCAGTATTTT. Using reference TRBV5-1 and TRBJ2-3 for the parts outside the CDR3, the full variable domain is KAGVTQTPRYLIKTRGQQVTLSCSPISGHRSVSWYQQTPGQGLQFLFEYFSETQRNKGNFPGRFSGRQFSNSRSEMNVSTLELGDSALYLCASSSGTSFSDTQYFGPGTRLTVL.

As concerns this clonotype: Because the CDR3's place on the DNA is in doubt, the DNA is left out and the CDR3 is given as listed by TCRdb. CDR3 region: CASSSWAGGNWYF. The chain joins TRBV6-5 to TRBJ2-7; the listed D gene, TRBD2, was not tested against the DNA. Germline CDR1 MNHEY, CDR2 SVGAGI. From its first to its last residue, the CDR3 has 13 amino acids.

The sample holds many counts of this clonotype. J is TRBJ2-4 and V is TRBV12-3 or TRBV12-4; tentatively, D is TRBD2 (5 bases). Trimming took 3 bases from V and 2 from J, leaving 32 bases between them. There are 22 residues in the CDR3. The CDR3 region is CASSFQLPLLPLEGLSKNIQYF. The CDR3 nucleotides read TGTGCCAGCAGTTTCCAGCTTCCCTTACTCCCACTTGAGGGTTTGTCCAAAAACATTCAGTACTTC.

This clonotype was observed at least ten times. V is TRBV4-2 and J is TRBJ2-2, with 14 bases aligning to TRBD2. Germline V gene sequence: CDR1 LGHNA, CDR2 YNFKEQ. The CDR3 extends over 18 amino acids. V trimming: 4 bases; J trimming: 1 base; junction bases outside the gene matches: 5. CDR3 sequence (DNA): TGTGCCAGCAGCCCGGGACTAGCGGGAGATGGGAACACCGGGGAGCTGTTTTTT. It yields the protein CASSPGLAGDGNTGELFF.

This clonotype occurred many times. Here the CDR3 DNA reads TGTGCCAGCACCAACATCCGGGACAGGAATATGAACACTGAAGCTTTCTTT. This sequence encodes CASTNIRDRNMNTEAFF. V and J are TRBV12-3 or TRBV12-4 and TRBJ1-1, with TRBD1 matching over 8 bases. The J segment lost 0 bases and the V segment lost 7 bases, leaving 13 bases of the junction unmatched. The CDR3 covers 17 residues.

V and J are TRBV7-2 and TRBJ2-3, with D possibly TRBD2 on 6 matching bases. Germline V CDR1 and CDR2: SGHTA, FQGNSA. V was shortened by 4 bases and J by 0 bases, with 14 bases between the two germline ends. There are 16 residues in the CDR3. CDR3 DNA: TGTGCCAGCAGCTCCGAGGGAGGACGTAGCACAGATACGCAGTATTTT. The encoded protein is CASSSEGGRSTDTQYF.

This clonotype was observed a handful of times. The chain employs TRBV7-2 and TRBJ2-4; D perhaps matches TRBD2 (6 bases). The CDR3 loop spans 13 amino acids. Germline V gene lookup returns CDR1 SGHTA and CDR2 FQGNSA. The V and J ends lost 1 base and 6 bases respectively, with 7 bases between them. CDR3 protein: CASSLVGGNIQYF. DNA of the CDR3: TGTGCCAGCAGCTTAGTCGGGGGAAACATTCAGTACTTC.

At least ten counts were recorded for this clonotype. The chain carries TRBV12-3 or TRBV12-4 and TRBJ2-5, with TRBD2 matching over 13 bases. CDR3 length: 17 residues. V was pared by 3 bases and J by 1 base, with 5 bases of the junction left unmatched. The CDR3 DNA reads TGTGCCAGCAGTTTTGGGGGGACTAGCGGGGCCCAAGAGACCCAGTACTTC. Residues: CASSFGGTSGAQETQYF.

This clonotype showed up just a few times. This rearrangement joins TRBV9 to TRBJ2-1; maybe TRBD2 (5 bases). The ends were cut back, 0 bases at V and 8 bases at J, with 9 bases in the middle. CDR1 and CDR2 from the germline V gene are SGDLS and YYNGEE. This CDR3 comprises 13 residues. The CDR3 sequence is CASSVGGIHEQFF. Written as DNA, the CDR3 is TGTGCCAGCAGCGTAGGAGGGATCCATGAGCAGTTCTTC.